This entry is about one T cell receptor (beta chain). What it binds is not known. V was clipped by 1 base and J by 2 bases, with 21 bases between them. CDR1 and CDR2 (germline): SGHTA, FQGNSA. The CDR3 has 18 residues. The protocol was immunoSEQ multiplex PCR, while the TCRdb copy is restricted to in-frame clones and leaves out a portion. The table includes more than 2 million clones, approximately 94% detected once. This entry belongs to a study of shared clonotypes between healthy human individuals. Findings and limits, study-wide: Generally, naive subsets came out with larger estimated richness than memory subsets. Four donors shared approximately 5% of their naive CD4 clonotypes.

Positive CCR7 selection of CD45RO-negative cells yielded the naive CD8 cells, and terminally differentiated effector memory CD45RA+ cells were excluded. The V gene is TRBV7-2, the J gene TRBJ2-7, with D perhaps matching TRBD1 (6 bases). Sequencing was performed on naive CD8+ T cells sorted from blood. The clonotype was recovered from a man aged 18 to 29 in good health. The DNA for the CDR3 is TGTGCCAGCAGCTTAGAGGGGGATGTCGAGCAGGTCGCCTACGAGCAGTACTTC. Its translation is CASSLEGDVEQVAYEQYF.